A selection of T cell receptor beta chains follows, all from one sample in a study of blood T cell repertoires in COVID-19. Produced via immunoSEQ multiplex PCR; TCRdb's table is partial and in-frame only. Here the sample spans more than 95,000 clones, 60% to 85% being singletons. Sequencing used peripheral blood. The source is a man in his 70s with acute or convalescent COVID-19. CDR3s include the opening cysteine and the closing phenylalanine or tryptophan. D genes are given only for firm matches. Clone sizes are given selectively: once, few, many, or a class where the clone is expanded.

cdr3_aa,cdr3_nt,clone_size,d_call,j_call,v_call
CASSPLAGGKFSTDTQYF,TGTGCCAGCAGTCCACTAGCGGGAGGTAAATTTAGCACAGATACGCAGTATTTT,few,TRBD2,TRBJ2-3,TRBV28
CASKKQGWSSSPLHF,TGTGCCAGTAAAAAACAGGGCTGGAGTAGTTCACCCCTCCACTTT,few,NA,TRBJ1-6,TRBV28
CASSITSLPGGSNQPQHF,TGTGCCAGTAGTATTACCAGCCTACCGGGTGGGAGCAATCAGCCCCAGCATTTT,NA,NA,TRBJ1-5,TRBV19
CASSPPRLAVFTGELFF,TGTGCCAGTAGTCCCCCCCGGCTAGCTGTATTCACCGGGGAGCTGTTTTTT,NA,NA,TRBJ2-2,TRBV19
CATSGTGQGYETQYF,TGTGCCACCAGTGGTACAGGACAGGGGTACGAGACCCAGTACTTC,NA,TRBD1,TRBJ2-5,TRBV24-1
CASSVRASGTEAFF,TGTGCCAGCAGCGTCAGGGCTAGCGGCACTGAAGCTTTCTTT,NA,NA,TRBJ1-1,TRBV9
CASSVEGGTEAFF,TGTGCCAGCAGCGTAGAGGGAGGAACTGAAGCTTTCTTT,NA,NA,TRBJ1-1,TRBV9
CASSLEGDRGQPQHF,TGCGCCAGCAGCTTGGAGGGGGACAGGGGTCAGCCCCAGCATTTT,few,TRBD1,TRBJ1-5,TRBV5-1
CASSSRLDRTQYF,TGTGCCAGCAGCTCTCGACTGGACAGGACCCAGTACTTC,NA,NA,TRBJ2-5,TRBV11-3
CASSLGVQGSHEQYF,TGTGCCAGCAGTTTAGGGGTACAGGGTTCCCACGAGCAGTACTTC,few,NA,TRBJ2-7,TRBV28
CASSYRGTYEQYF,TGTGCCAGTAGTTACAGGGGAACCTACGAGCAGTACTTC,NA,TRBD1,TRBJ2-7,TRBV19
CASSQDRAGGGNEQFF,TGTGCCAGCAGCCAAGATCGGGCGGGAGGAGGCAATGAGCAGTTCTTC,once,TRBD2,TRBJ2-1,TRBV3-1/TRBV3-2
CASRSAAGGTVGNTIYF,TGTGCCAGCAGGTCAGCGGCAGGGGGCACGGTTGGAAACACCATATATTTT,NA,TRBD1,TRBJ1-3,TRBV7-2
CASSSWGGARADTQYF,TGTGCCAGCAGTTCATGGGGCGGAGCGAGGGCAGATACGCAGTATTTT,NA,NA,TRBJ2-3,TRBV28
CATRQRGAYNEQFF,TGTGCCACAAGACAGCGGGGGGCCTACAATGAGCAGTTCTTC,once,TRBD2,TRBJ2-1,TRBV10-3
CASSYLDRKDGYTF,TGTGCCAGCAGTTACCTGGACAGGAAGGACGGCTACACCTTC,NA,TRBD1,TRBJ1-2,TRBV6-5
CASSQEGPEGELEKLFF,TGCGCCAGCAGCCAAGAAGGCCCCGAGGGGGAGCTTGAAAAACTGTTTTTT,NA,NA,TRBJ1-4,TRBV4-3
CATSDPQASSYNEQFF,TGTGCCACCAGTGACCCACAGGCGAGCTCCTACAATGAGCAGTTCTTC,once,NA,TRBJ2-1,TRBV24-1
CASSAYQGFSSYNEQFF,TGTGCCAGCAGCGCCTATCAGGGCTTCAGCTCCTACAATGAGCAGTTCTTC,NA,NA,TRBJ2-1,TRBV5-4
CASSNQGNTEAFF,TGTGCCAGCAGCAACCAGGGGAACACTGAAGCTTTCTTT,NA,NA,TRBJ1-1,TRBV7-9
CASSLGEVENTEAFF,TGTGCCAGCAGCTTGGGTGAGGTGGAGAACACTGAAGCTTTCTTT,NA,NA,TRBJ1-1,TRBV5-8
CASTVGAGGRYGYTF,TGTGCCAGCACCGTCGGGGCAGGGGGCCGGTATGGCTACACCTTC,NA,TRBD1,TRBJ1-2,TRBV28
CASSGTAGNTIYF,TGTGCCAGCAGTGGGACAGCTGGAAACACCATATATTTT,NA,TRBD1,TRBJ1-3,TRBV12-3/TRBV12-4
CASERGLAGVGELFF,TGTGCCAGCGAAAGGGGACTAGCGGGTGTCGGGGAGCTGTTTTTT,NA,TRBD2,TRBJ2-2,TRBV7-2
CASTQGAAYQETQYF,TGTGCCAGCACCCAAGGAGCCGCGTACCAAGAGACCCAGTACTTC,NA,NA,TRBJ2-5,TRBV28
CASSYLAGGRSEAFF,TGTGCCAGCAGTTACCTTGCAGGGGGCAGATCTGAAGCTTTCTTT,NA,TRBD1,TRBJ1-1,TRBV6-2/TRBV6-3
CASSLEGLAGEQFF,TGTGCCAGCAGCCTAGAGGGACTAGCGGGGGAGCAGTTCTTC,NA,TRBD2,TRBJ2-1,TRBV7-3
CASSSPEDFHEKLFF,TGTGCCAGCAGCTCCCCCGAGGACTTCCATGAAAAACTGTTTTTT,NA,NA,TRBJ1-4,TRBV5-8
CASSPGGSGANVLTF,TGTGCCAGCAGCCCGGGGGGATCTGGGGCCAACGTCCTGACTTTC,NA,TRBD2,TRBJ2-6,TRBV7-9
CASSYQGLTSGNTIYF,TGTGCCAGCAGTTACCAGGGACTGACCTCTGGAAACACCATATATTTT,NA,NA,TRBJ1-3,TRBV6-5
CASSVSSYEQYF,TGTGCCAGCAGTGTCAGCTCCTACGAGCAGTACTTC,NA,NA,TRBJ2-7,TRBV6-4
CASSAPTGGAGNIQYF,TGTGCCAGCAGTGCCCCGACAGGGGGCGCAGGAAACATTCAGTACTTC,NA,TRBD1,TRBJ2-4,TRBV6-1
CATSKPGAFTDTQYF,TGTGCCACCAGCAAGCCCGGAGCTTTCACAGATACGCAGTATTTT,NA,NA,TRBJ2-3,TRBV15
CASSFSGSGRTEQYF,TGTGCCAGCAGCTTTTCGGGGTCGGGAAGGACCGAGCAGTACTTC,NA,NA,TRBJ2-7,TRBV7-2
CASSYHGQGGGYGYTF,TGTGCCAGCAGCTATCACGGACAGGGAGGCGGCTATGGCTACACCTTC,NA,TRBD1,TRBJ1-2,TRBV11-2
CASSIGGGYPHEQFF,TGTGCCAGTAGTATTGGCGGAGGGTACCCCCATGAGCAGTTCTTC,NA,NA,TRBJ2-1,TRBV19
CATSRDRNEKLFF,TGTGCCACCAGCAGAGATCGGAATGAAAAACTGTTTTTT,few,NA,TRBJ1-4,TRBV15
CASSLEPGSSGNTIYF,TGTGCCAGCAGCTTGGAGCCCGGGAGCTCTGGAAACACCATATATTTT,NA,NA,TRBJ1-3,TRBV5-5
CASSLRTGRKGTEAFF,TGTGCCAGCTCACTCCGGACAGGGCGGAAGGGCACTGAAGCTTTCTTT,NA,TRBD1,TRBJ1-1,TRBV18
CASTPGGSWDEQFF,TGTGCCAGCACCCCCGGAGGGTCCTGGGATGAGCAGTTCTTC,NA,NA,TRBJ2-1,TRBV27
CASSISAGSEAGELFF,TGTGCCAGTAGTATTTCAGCGGGGAGTGAGGCCGGGGAGCTGTTTTTT,few,TRBD2,TRBJ2-2,TRBV19
CATTSGRDTDTQYF,TGTGCCACAACTAGCGGGAGAGATACAGATACGCAGTATTTT,NA,TRBD2,TRBJ2-3,TRBV24-1
CASSANVGQALLDTEAFF,TGTGCCAGCAGCGCCAATGTGGGACAGGCGCTCTTGGACACTGAAGCTTTCTTT,NA,TRBD1,TRBJ1-1,TRBV9